This T cell receptor (beta chain) is drawn from a study of CD8 T cells in ankylosing spondylitis. Study-level findings and limits: Apparently characteristic of ankylosing spondylitis blood was a TCR beta motif (about 8 highly homologous variants). Disease-linked clones proved CD8+ and comparatively uncommon in peripheral blood.

A quantitative 5'-RACE method, one with molecular barcodes, was used to make TCR beta libraries. TCRdb reprocessed the 5' RACE reads via MiXCR and lists one record per CDR3 protein. The sample shows around 130,000 distinct CDR3 sequences, 9.3% of them seen only once. Germline CDR1 is KGHSH and CDR2 is LQKENI. The V end was cut by 3 bases, the J end by 4 bases, with 27 bases between. This CDR3 comprises 19 residues. In this sample, this clonotype turned up many times. The antigen is unknown. The chain links TRBV18 to TRBJ1-2; D may be TRBD1 (5 bases). The sequence was obtained from a male donor with ankylosing spondylitis or in good health (not recorded which). The material sequenced was blood, either unsorted or a sorted T cell fraction (not recorded which). The CDR3 coding sequence is TGTGCCAGCTCACCCTCCACGGTGTCGCAGGGCACTGACTTCTATGGCTACACCTTC. Translating it yields CASSPSTVSQGTDFYGYTF. Combining the CDR3 with reference TRBV18 and TRBJ1-2 gives the whole variable domain NAGVMQNPRHLVRRRGQEARLRCSPMKGHSHVYWYRQLPEEGLKFMVYLQKENIIDESGMPKERFSAEFPKEGPSILRIQQVVRGDSAAYFCASSPSTVSQGTDFYGYTFGSGTRLTVV.